This T cell receptor beta chain was documented in a study of blood T cell repertoires in COVID-19. Study as a whole: The United States, Italy and Spain were the sources of the acute and convalescent COVID-19 samples. Sources were T cells, B-cell-depleted T cells, or PBMCs; the material itself was cDNA or gDNA.

Original analysis: The assay estimated nucleated cells by amplifying reference gene primers. The protocol was immunoSEQ multiplex PCR, while the TCRdb copy is restricted to in-frame clones and leaves out a portion. V, J and clone size derive from that table, while D and trimming were established from the DNA sequence. Of 150,000 or so clones listed, 75% to 85% were seen once; the top ten hold over 4%. The germline CDR1 and CDR2 sequences are SEHNR and FQNEAQ (reference sequence). The CDR3 totals 17 residues. J was trimmed by 6 bases and V by 4 bases; bases with no gene match: 14. The receptor comes from an elderly woman with active or convalescent COVID-19. Sequenced sample: peripheral blood. The gene calls are TRBV7-9 and TRBJ2-3, with TRBD1 matching over 9 bases. This chain's CDR3 is CASSSWTGTGSVDTQYF. CDR3 sequence (DNA): TGTGCCAGCAGCTCGTGGACCGGGACAGGGTCTGTGGATACGCAGTATTTT.